The 30 T cell receptor beta chains below all came from one sample that was sequenced in a study of shared clonotypes between healthy human individuals. Naivety among CD8 cells was defined by CD45RO negativity and positive CCR7 selection, thereby excluding terminally differentiated effector memory CD45RA+ cells. Clones were sequenced by immunoSEQ multiplex PCR, and TCRdb holds only the in-frame ones, with some missing. The table has 800,000 to 950,000 clones, roughly 96% seen once. Sequencing input: naive CD8+ T cells sorted from blood. All receptors come from a man aged 25 to 45 in good health.

This clone was counted between two and nine times. The V gene is TRBV7-8, the J gene TRBJ1-5, with no clear D. V dropped 2 bases and J dropped 5 bases, with 16 bases sitting between them. The CDR3 covers 16 residues. Per the germline V gene, CDR1 is SGHVS and CDR2 is FQNEAQ. DNA of the CDR3: TGTGCCAGCAGCTTAACTCCCTTCAATGGGGATCAGCCCCAGCATTTT. It translates to CASSLTPFNGDQPQHF.

Here the CDR3 DNA reads TGTGCCAGCGGGGCTCTAGCCTACGAGCAGTACTTC. It encodes CASGALAYEQYF. The rearrangement joins TRBV7-6 to TRBJ2-7; D possibly corresponds to TRBD1 (5 bases). Between the trimmed V and J ends, which lost 8 bases and 2 bases, there was a span of 10 bases. The CDR3 is 12 amino acids. CDR1 and CDR2 from the germline V gene are SGHVS and FNYEAQ.

The J gene is TRBJ2-2, the V gene TRBV6-6, with D tentatively TRBD2 (6 bases). V gave up 2 bases and J gave up 7 bases, with 8 bases separating them. Per germline, CDR1 MNHNY and CDR2 SVGAGI (reference sequence). The CDR3 loop spans 13 amino acids. CDR3 coding DNA: TGTGCCAGCAGTTACGTCGGGAGCGGGGAGCTGTTTTTT. It translates to CASSYVGSGELFF.

This chain links TRBV7-9 with TRBJ2-1; 13 nucleotides agree with TRBD2. This CDR3 has 16 amino acids. The germline CDR1 and CDR2 sequences are SEHNR and FQNEAQ (reference sequence). V lost 5 bases, J lost 4 bases, and 5 bases stayed unmatched. The CDR3 sequence is CASSNRGLAGYNEQFF. The DNA of the CDR3 is TGTGCCAGCAGCAATAGGGGACTAGCGGGATACAATGAGCAGTTCTTC.

The CDR3, as DNA: TGTGCCAGCAGCCCGTCGGGACTAGTGAACGAGCAGTACTTC. It is translated as CASSPSGLVNEQYF. The V and J genes are TRBV5-6 and TRBJ2-7, with 8 bases identical to TRBD2. Germline V gene data show CDR1 as SGHDT and CDR2 as YYEEEE. The CDR3 has 14 amino acids. The J segment lost 5 bases and the V segment lost 4 bases, leaving 8 bases of the junction unmatched.

Regarding this clone: Different DNA sequences within this sample yield the same CDR3. V and J are TRBV27 and TRBJ2-7, with 8 bases lining up with TRBD1. There are 14 residues in the CDR3. Per germline, CDR1 MNHEY and CDR2 SMNVEV (reference sequence). The ends lost 4 bases at V and 2 bases at J; junction bases unmatched: 4. The CDR3 spells CASSWGTGTYEQYF. Here the CDR3 DNA reads TGTGCCAGCAGTTGGGGGACAGGCACCTACGAGCAGTACTTC.

V is TRBV7-9 and J is TRBJ2-5; 7 nucleotides agree with TRBD2. Looked up from germline, CDR1 is SEHNR and CDR2 is FQNEAQ (reference sequence). The CDR3 totals 16 residues. The V and J ends lost 5 bases and 3 bases, in that order; junction bases with no gene match: 12. The chain's CDR3 is CASSLLDSGLEETQYF. CDR3 sequence (DNA): TGTGCCAGCAGCCTCCTCGATAGCGGGCTAGAAGAGACCCAGTACTTC.

The chain recombines TRBV29-1 with TRBJ2-1; D remains unclear. This CDR3 has 11 residues. In germline, CDR1 is SQVTM, CDR2 ANQGSEA. V lost 7 bases and J lost 7, with 11 bases in between. Here the CDR3 reads CSGSGGNEQFF. DNA of the CDR3: TGCAGCGGAAGTGGCGGAAATGAGCAGTTCTTC.

The chain couples TRBV5-1 to TRBJ2-7; the D call may be TRBD1 or TRBD2 (5 bases each). V was pared by 1 base and J by 2 bases, with 13 bases between. Germline CDR1 is SGHRS and CDR2 is YFSETQ. The CDR3 is 15 amino acids. CDR3: CASSLSVEGPYEQYF. The CDR3 DNA follows: TGCGCCAGCAGCTTGAGTGTTGAGGGACCCTACGAGCAGTACTTC.

J is TRBJ1-4 and V is TRBV15, with D tentatively TRBD1 (6 bases). Between the trimmed V and J ends, which lost 4 bases and 8 bases, there was a span of 14 bases. This CDR3 is built from 14 residues. CDR1 and CDR2 (germline): LNHNV, YYDKDF (reference sequence). CDR3 sequence: CATSIGVDSEKLFF. For the CDR3, the DNA is TGTGCCACCAGCATAGGTGTGGACAGCGAAAAACTGTTTTTT.

J is TRBJ1-5 and V is TRBV4-1; D is unclear. The CDR3 consists of 15 residues. The V gene lost 1 base and the J gene lost 4 bases, with 11 bases spanning the gap. CDR1 and CDR2 from the germline V gene are MGHRA and YSYEKL. CDR3 loop: CASSQAPRANQPQHF. The CDR3 DNA follows: TGCGCCAGCAGCCAAGCTCCCCGCGCGAATCAGCCCCAGCATTTT.

The rearrangement joins TRBV7-9 to TRBJ2-7; 7 bases map to TRBD1. Germline loops: CDR1 SEHNR, CDR2 FQNEAQ (reference sequence). V trimming: 5 bases; J trimming: 3 bases; junction bases outside the gene matches: 7. The CDR3 sequence is 14 residues long. DNA for the CDR3: TGTGCCAGCAGCCTACGGGGACAGAACTACGAGCAGTACTTC. It encodes CASSLRGQNYEQYF.

This sequence joins TRBV27 and TRBJ2-3; D might be TRBD2 (7 bases). With 2 bases removed from V and 9 bases from J, the gap between germline ends came to 21 bases. The CDR3 spans 16 residues. Germline V gene sequence: CDR1 MNHEY, CDR2 SMNVEV (reference sequence). CDR3 residues: CASSLLTTRGGRTQYF. CDR3 in DNA: TGTGCCAGCAGTTTACTTACGACTAGGGGGGGAAGGACGCAGTATTTT.

V and J are TRBV11-3 and TRBJ2-7, with 9 bases lining up with TRBD1. Germline CDR1 SGHNT, CDR2 YENEEA. V lost 5 bases and J lost 2; bases outside the gene matches: 7. The CDR3 runs to 15 residues. The CDR3 sequence is CASSLTGTGTYEQYF. CDR3 nucleotides: TGTGCCAGCAGCCTCACCGGGACAGGGACCTACGAGCAGTACTTC.

This chain joins TRBV28 and TRBJ2-1; 13 bases agree with TRBD2. V lost 6 bases, J lost 10 bases, and 9 bases stayed unmatched. Germline V gene sequence: CDR1 MDHEN, CDR2 SYDVKM. This CDR3 has 15 amino acids. CDR3 nucleotides: TGTGCCAGCAGGGCCGGACTAGCGGGAGTCAAAGAGCAGTTCTTC. Residues: CASRAGLAGVKEQFF.

This chain joins TRBV11-2 and TRBJ2-5; D is undetermined. V lost 4 bases and J lost 4, with 16 bases in between. The CDR3 has 15 residues. The V gene's germline CDR1 is SGHAT and CDR2 FQNNGV. CDR3 DNA sequence: TGTGCCAGCAGCTCCCGGGCGACCCTGGGAGAGACCCAGTACTTC. This codes for CASSSRATLGETQYF.

The chain combines TRBV5-8 with TRBJ2-7, with D possibly being TRBD2 (5 bases). The germline CDR1 and CDR2 sequences are SGHTS and YDEGEE. The CDR3 has 15 residues. V dropped 4 bases and J dropped 0 bases, with 14 bases sitting between them. CDR3 bases: TGTGCCAGCAGCGGGATGACGGGGAACTCCTACGAGCAGTACTTC. Translated, it gives CASSGMTGNSYEQYF.

The chain combines TRBV4-1 with TRBJ1-1, with 12 bases lining up with TRBD1. V lost 0 bases to trimming and J lost 10 bases; unmatched junction nucleotides: 15. This CDR3 is built from 18 residues. The germline V gene encodes CDR1 MGHRA and CDR2 YSYEKL. The CDR3, as DNA: TGCGCCAGCAGCCAAGATTCTCACCCGGGGACAGGGGGCGCCGGAGCTTTCTTT. Protein: CASSQDSHPGTGGAGAFF.

The rearrangement joins TRBV6-5 to TRBJ2-7; D possibly corresponds to TRBD1 (5 bases). The CDR3 covers 12 residues. Looked up from germline, CDR1 is MNHEY and CDR2 is SVGAGI. Trimming pared 7 bases from V and 2 bases from J, leaving 9 bases between. The CDR3 region is CASNSGPYEQYF. In DNA form, the CDR3 reads TGTGCCAGCAACTCAGGGCCCTACGAGCAGTACTTC.

The J gene is TRBJ2-2, the V gene TRBV10-3; 7 bases match TRBD1. The J segment lost 0 bases and the V segment lost 9 bases, leaving 1 base of the junction unmatched. The CDR3 spans 13 residues. Germline-derived CDR1 and CDR2 are ENHRY and SYGVKD. CDR3 protein: CAIGQANTGELFF. In nucleotides, the CDR3 is TGTGCCATTGGACAGGCGAACACCGGGGAGCTGTTTTTT.

V is TRBV7-6 and J is TRBJ2-3; TRBD2 aligns across 8 bases. This CDR3 comprises 15 residues. From germline, CDR1 is SGHVS and CDR2 FNYEAQ. J was trimmed by 0 bases and V by 7 bases; bases with no gene match: 6. The CDR3 DNA follows: TGTGCCAGCACCCCAAGCGGGAGTAGCACAGATACGCAGTATTTT. Protein product: CASTPSGSSTDTQYF.

V gene TRBV19 combines with J gene TRBJ2-1; possible D gene TRBD1, 6 bases. Germline V gene lookup returns CDR1 LNHDA and CDR2 SQIVND (reference sequence). This CDR3 contains 13 residues. Deletions cut 1 base from V and 7 bases from J, with 8 bases between. The CDR3 DNA is TGTGCCAGTAGTATAGGGGGGCCGAATGAGCAGTTCTTC. Translating it yields CASSIGGPNEQFF.

CDR3 coding DNA: TGTGCCAGCAGTGAAGCACTAGCGGAGGCGACCGGGGAGCTGTTTTTT. Its translation: CASSEALAEATGELFF. The V call is TRBV2, the J call TRBJ2-2; 8 bases match TRBD2. Trimming at V came to 0 bases and at J to 5 bases, leaving 5 bases not matched to a gene. Germline V gene data show CDR1 as SNHLY and CDR2 as FYNNEI. The CDR3 has 16 amino acids.

The chain uses TRBV15 and TRBJ1-2; no clear D gene. There are 14 residues in the CDR3. V was cut by 5 bases and J by 4 bases, with 14 bases left in between. The germline V gene encodes CDR1 LNHNV and CDR2 YYDKDF (reference sequence). The CDR3 protein is CATSENQVGYGYTF. In DNA form, the CDR3 reads TGTGCCACCAGCGAAAATCAGGTTGGCTATGGCTACACCTTC.

The gene calls are TRBV7-9 and TRBJ2-5, with 7 nucleotides matching TRBD2. The ends lost 2 bases at V and 4 bases at J; junction bases unmatched: 16. The CDR3 has 18 residues. Germline lookup yields CDR1 SEHNR and CDR2 FQNEAQ (reference sequence). Here the CDR3 DNA reads TGTGCCAGCAGCTTACTCGGTCAGGCGGGGGACCTGGGAGAGACCCAGTACTTC. Amino acids: CASSLLGQAGDLGETQYF.

The V gene is TRBV7-2, the J gene TRBJ1-2; D unresolved. The CDR3 covers 10 residues. Per germline, CDR1 SGHTA and CDR2 FQGNSA. Trimming shortened V by 5 bases and J by 8 bases, and 6 bases separated the two germline ends. Here the CDR3 DNA reads TGTGCCAGCAGCCCACGGGGCTACACCTTC. It yields the protein CASSPRGYTF. The whole variable domain, remainder taken from reference TRBV7-2 and TRBJ1-2, is GAGVSQSPSNKVTEKGKDVELRCDPISGHTALYWYRQSLGQGLEFLIYFQGNSAPDKSGLPSDRFSAERTGGSVSTLTIQRTQQEDSAVYLCASSPRGYTFGSGTRLTVV.

This clone has just one count. V and J are TRBV28 and TRBJ2-1, with D possibly being TRBD1 or TRBD2 (5 bases each). Trimming removed 9 bases from V and 3 bases from J, with 15 bases in between. The length of the CDR3 is 14 residues. Germline lookup yields CDR1 MDHEN and CDR2 SYDVKM. CDR3 DNA: TGTGCCAGTAGAGCCGGGACCCTCTACAATGAGCAGTTCTTC. Its protein product is CASRAGTLYNEQFF.

The genes are TRBV4-1 and TRBJ2-7; D call uncertain. CDR1 and CDR2 (germline): MGHRA, YSYEKL. This CDR3 region has 13 residues. The germline V and J ends were trimmed by 1 base and 0 bases, with 4 bases remaining between them. In nucleotides, the CDR3 is TGCGCCAGCAGCCAAGCGCCCTCCTACGAGCAGTACTTC. This translates into CASSQAPSYEQYF.

The chain is built from TRBV7-2 and TRBJ2-2, with D unclear. This CDR3 has 16 residues. V lost 1 base and J 3 bases, leaving 12 bases between the germline ends. Germline loops: CDR1 SGHTA, CDR2 FQGNSA. CDR3: CASSLEETWYTGELFF. In nucleotides, the CDR3 is TGTGCCAGCAGCTTAGAGGAGACTTGGTACACCGGGGAGCTGTTTTTT.

This sequence joins TRBV27 and TRBJ2-1; no clear D. The V and J ends lost 4 bases and 6 bases respectively, with 10 bases between them. CDR3 length: 13 residues. The germline V gene has CDR1 MNHEY and CDR2 SMNVEV (reference sequence). The CDR3: CASSSPRLNEQFF. The CDR3 DNA follows: TGTGCCAGCAGTTCCCCTCGACTCAATGAGCAGTTCTTC.